Listed below are T cell receptor beta chains from one sample, sequenced in a study of blood T cell repertoires in COVID-19. TCRdb keeps only in-frame clones here, not all; method: immunoSEQ multiplex PCR. The sample has 220,000 or so clones, 85% to 90% seen once; the top ten hold roughly 14%. The specimen was PBMCs or T cells enriched from blood (not recorded which). These receptors were obtained from a woman aged 50 to 65 with acute COVID-19. Each CDR3 is given with its conserved first and last residue. D genes are given only for firm matches. Not every row has a clone size; where given, it reads once, few, many or a size class.

D	size	J	V	DNA	CDR3
NA	NA	TRBJ2-2	TRBV9	TGTGCCAGCAGCTCCAAGCTCCAGGGTGGTCCGGCCGGGGAGCTGTTTTTT	CASSSKLQGGPAGELFF
TRBD2	NA	TRBJ2-5	TRBV7-2	TGTGCCAGCAGACGAGGACATGAGAGGACTAGCGGGAGAATCCTCCAGTACTTC	CASRRGHERTSGRILQYF
NA	NA	TRBJ2-3	TRBV7-6	TGTGCCAGCAGCTTAGTGGGGGGGGCCACAGATACGCAGTATTTT	CASSLVGGATDTQYF
NA	once	TRBJ1-2	TRBV14	TGTGCCAGCAGCGCCTTCCAGGGGAGTGGCTACACCTTC	CASSAFQGSGYTF
NA	NA	TRBJ2-5	TRBV3-1/TRBV3-2	TGTGCCAGCAGCCAAAAACTGGGAGCTGAGACCCAGTACTTC	CASSQKLGAETQYF
TRBD1	NA	TRBJ2-1	TRBV5-1	TGCGCCAGCACAAGGGACAGGGGATCCTACAATGAGCAGTTCTTC	CASTRDRGSYNEQFF
TRBD1	NA	TRBJ1-1	TRBV4-2	TGTGCCAGCAGCCAAGATAGGAACAGGGGTAACACTGAAGCTTTCTTT	CASSQDRNRGNTEAFF
NA	once	TRBJ2-3	TRBV9	TGTGCCAGCAGCGTAGGGCCGGATACGCAGTATTTT	CASSVGPDTQYF
NA	many	TRBJ2-3	TRBV6-4	TGTGCCAGCAGCCCCCCTCCCCCGGGAGCTAGCACAGATACGCAGTATTTT	CASSPPPPGASTDTQYF
NA	NA	TRBJ1-1	TRBV28	TGTGCCAGCAGTTTAAGCGGTGGGACTGAAGCTTTCTTT	CASSLSGGTEAFF
TRBD1	NA	TRBJ1-5	TRBV28	TGTGCCAGCAGTCCCCGGGACAGAGGTTCCCAGCATTTT	CASSPRDRGSQHF
NA	NA	TRBJ2-3	TRBV5-4	TGTGCCAGCAGCCCGGGACAAGGTGGAGATACGCAGTATTTT	CASSPGQGGDTQYF
NA	NA	TRBJ1-5	TRBV2	TGTGCCAGCAGCCTACAGGGTTTGGATCAGCCCCAGCATTTT	CASSLQGLDQPQHF
NA	NA	TRBJ1-1	TRBV18	TGTGCCAGCTCACCACCACATACAGGGGAAGCTTTCTTT	CASSPPHTGEAFF
NA	once	TRBJ1-6	TRBV9	TGTGCCAGCAGCACCCGGCCGGACACGATGAATTCACCCCTCCACTTT	CASSTRPDTMNSPLHF
TRBD1	NA	TRBJ1-5	TRBV3-1/TRBV3-2	TGTGCCAGCAGCCGACAGGGTGGTCAGCCCCAGCATTTT	CASSRQGGQPQHF
TRBD1	NA	TRBJ2-7	TRBV5-1	TGCGCCAGCCGTCCGGGACAGGGGATCTACGAGCAGTACTTC	CASRPGQGIYEQYF
NA	NA	TRBJ2-3	TRBV10-3	TGTGCCATCAATACAGGTCCCACAGATACGCAGTATTTT	CAINTGPTDTQYF
TRBD2	NA	TRBJ2-3	TRBV27	TGTGCCAGCAGTAGCGGGAGTAGGGCAGATACGCAGTATTTT	CASSSGSRADTQYF
NA	NA	TRBJ2-4	TRBV27	TGTGCCAGCAACCCCGCCGGGGTGGGGAATGGCAAAAACATTCAGTACTTC	CASNPAGVGNGKNIQYF
TRBD2	NA	TRBJ2-3	TRBV13	TGTGCCAGCAGCCTCGACCCCGTAGCGGGACGCGCAGATACGCAGTATTTT	CASSLDPVAGRADTQYF
TRBD1	NA	TRBJ1-4	TRBV30	TGTGCCTGGGGACCGGGACAGTCTAATGAAAAACTGTTTTTT	CAWGPGQSNEKLFF
NA	NA	TRBJ1-1	TRBV7-2	TGTGCCAGCATCCATTCACGGCCCGACAGGCTCCGGAACACTGAAGCTTTCTTT	CASIHSRPDRLRNTEAFF
NA	NA	TRBJ1-1	TRBV30	TGTGCCTGGTCGCGGGGGGCCGCCCCAGAAGCTTTCTTT	CAWSRGAAPEAFF
TRBD1	once	TRBJ1-2	TRBV3-1/TRBV3-2	TGTGCCAGCAGCCTAAGGGACAGCGCGAAGAGTGGCTACACCTTC	CASSLRDSAKSGYTF
NA	NA	TRBJ1-2	TRBV9	TGTGCCAGCAGCGTAGACAGGGACTATGGCTACACCTTC	CASSVDRDYGYTF
NA	NA	TRBJ2-7	TRBV28	TGTGCCAGCAGTTTAATAGCGCCAACATACGAGCAGTACTTC	CASSLIAPTYEQYF
NA	NA	TRBJ1-4	TRBV6-5	TGTGCCAGCAGTTACTTCCGGGAAACCACGAATGAAAAACTGTTTTTT	CASSYFRETTNEKLFF
TRBD2	NA	TRBJ2-7	TRBV28	TGTGCCAGCAGGGTCAGTACTTCTAGCGGGAGATACGAGCAGTACTTC	CASRVSTSSGRYEQYF
TRBD2	once	TRBJ2-1	TRBV7-9	TGTGCCAGCAGCTTGGCCCTAGCGGGTGCTTACAATGAGCAGTTCTTC	CASSLALAGAYNEQFF
NA	NA	TRBJ2-2	TRBV27	TGTGCCAGCAGTTTATCGCGGTACACCGGGGAGCTGTTTTTT	CASSLSRYTGELFF
TRBD1	NA	TRBJ2-3	TRBV6-6	TGTGCCAGCAGCCGAACCGACAGGGTGGGCGCAGATACGCAGTATTTT	CASSRTDRVGADTQYF
NA	NA	TRBJ1-1	TRBV7-9	TGTGCCAGCAGCTCAAACGCGGTTGGGGCTTTCTTT	CASSSNAVGAFF
NA	NA	TRBJ1-3	TRBV7-2	TGTGCCAGCAGCGAGTCACCAGGGGCTGGAAACACCATATATTTT	CASSESPGAGNTIYF
TRBD2	NA	TRBJ2-2	TRBV19	TGTGCCAGTAAGAAGGGACTAGCGGGAGGTTTGGACACCGGGGAGCTGTTTTTT	CASKKGLAGGLDTGELFF
NA	NA	TRBJ1-1	TRBV30	TGTGCCTGGAGTGATGTGCAGTTAACTGAAGCTTTCTTT	CAWSDVQLTEAFF
TRBD2	NA	TRBJ2-3	TRBV2	TGTGCCAGCGGGGGCACTAGCGGGCGGAGCACAGATACGCAGTATTTT	CASGGTSGRSTDTQYF
TRBD2	NA	TRBJ2-3	TRBV30	TGTGCCTGGACTTTACCTAGAAGGCTAGCGGGGCGCCCAGATACGCAGTATTTT	CAWTLPRRLAGRPDTQYF
NA	NA	TRBJ1-1	TRBV19	TGTGCCAGTAGTATGACACAGGGAACTGAAGCTTTCTTT	CASSMTQGTEAFF
NA	NA	TRBJ1-1	TRBV20-1	TGCAGTGCTAGTAAGGGACTTAATCCTGAAGCTTTCTTT	CSASKGLNPEAFF
NA	NA	TRBJ2-7	TRBV4-1	TGCGCCAGCAGCTACGGACTAGGGGGTTACGAGCAGTACTTC	CASSYGLGGYEQYF
TRBD2	NA	TRBJ2-1	TRBV6-5	TGTGCCAGCAGTTACGGAGGACTAGTATCCTACAATGAGCAGTTCTTC	CASSYGGLVSYNEQFF
TRBD2	NA	TRBJ2-3	TRBV7-6	TGTGCCAGCAGCTTCCCATTAGCGGGGACTGACACAGATACGCAGTATTTT	CASSFPLAGTDTDTQYF
TRBD2	NA	TRBJ2-4	TRBV5-8	TGTGCCAGCAGCTTTAGGACAGGGACTAGCGGATTAGCCAAAAACATTCAGTACTTC	CASSFRTGTSGLAKNIQYF
TRBD1	NA	TRBJ1-4	TRBV6-5	TGTGCCAGCAGGCCCGGGACAGGGGGGGAAAAACTGTTTTTT	CASRPGTGGEKLFF
NA	NA	TRBJ1-1	TRBV6-2/TRBV6-3	TGTGCCAGCAGTTACCTTCGGTCAAACACTGAAGCTTTCTTT	CASSYLRSNTEAFF
NA	NA	TRBJ1-6	TRBV30	TGTGCCTGGAGTGCAGGGTATAATTCACCCCTCCACTTT	CAWSAGYNSPLHF
NA	once	TRBJ1-3	TRBV30	TGTGCCTGGAGTGTACGCAGGGCTGGAAACACCATATATTTT	CAWSVRRAGNTIYF
TRBD2	NA	TRBJ2-1	TRBV19	TGTGCCAGTAGTCCAATATATAGCACTAGCGGGAGGGCAAGAATAACGAGCTCCTACAATGAGCAGTTCTTC	CASSPIYSTSGRARITSSYNEQFF
TRBD1	NA	TRBJ1-2	TRBV6-2/TRBV6-3	TGTGCCAGCAGCCGCTGGGACCGTGCAGGGGGCAGCGGCTACACCTTC	CASSRWDRAGGSGYTF
TRBD1	NA	TRBJ1-2	TRBV6-6	TGTGCCAGCAGTTACTCAGGGACAGGGGCATATGGCTACACCTTC	CASSYSGTGAYGYTF
NA	NA	TRBJ2-3	TRBV6-5	TGTGCCAGCAGCGACATCGGAACAGATACGCAGTATTTT	CASSDIGTDTQYF
TRBD2	NA	TRBJ2-5	TRBV11-3	TGTGCCAGCAGCGGGAGGGAACCCGGGACGCCGGGAAGAGAGACCCAGTACTTC	CASSGREPGTPGRETQYF
NA	NA	TRBJ1-5	TRBV2	TGTGCCAGCAGTGTTGGGGGGGGCAATCAGCCCCAGCATTTT	CASSVGGGNQPQHF
NA	NA	TRBJ1-5	TRBV9	TGTGCCAGCAGCGAAGAAGACAACCATTTGCCCCAGCATTTT	CASSEEDNHLPQHF